This TCR beta chain was obtained from a study of shared clonotypes between healthy human individuals. Sequencing used immunoSEQ multiplex PCR; TCRdb keeps in-frame clones, though not all of them. The sample holds about 2,100,000 clones, just over 90% seen once. Study findings and constraints: Estimated richness was generally greater in naive than memory subsets. Generation probabilities were higher for clonotypes shared across all four sorted-subset donors than for unshared ones.

This CDR3 contains 13 residues. CDR1 SEHNR and CDR2 FQNEAQ come from the germline V gene (reference sequence). The V end lost 0 bases, the J end lost 4 bases, and 4 bases lay between the germline ends. Remarks on this clone: The antigen remains unidentified. Within the sample, other DNA sequences also encode this same CDR3.

Naive-designated CD8 cells lacked CD45RO, were positively enriched for CCR7, and omitted terminally differentiated effector memory CD45RA+ cells. This TCR came from a man younger than 30 in good health. Some clones in this sample may be carry-over from other donors' samples. This rearrangement joins TRBV7-9 to TRBJ2-1; D is unresolved. The source material was naive CD8+ T cells from PBMCs. The CDR3 nucleotides are TGTGCCAGCAGCTTAGCCCTGTACAATGAGCAGTTCTTC. It translates to CASSLALYNEQFF.